Included here is one TCR beta chain sequence, with context. The clone's antigen remains unknown. Base qualities are not recorded, but no much larger clone differs from it by a single base. The data were obtained in a study of T cell changes during pregnancy in multiple sclerosis (dated by TCRdb to between 2018 and 2020). Background on the whole study: In women with multiple sclerosis, the researchers looked at how the T cell repertoire shifted as pregnancy progressed.

V is shortened by 2 bases, J by 6 bases, and the region joining them spans 13 bases. From its cysteine to its phenylalanine, the CDR3 spans 14 amino acids. Only the CDR3 portion is preserved as DNA: 42 bases, with reading frame beginning at the first base. As encoded in the germline V gene, CDR1 is SGHAT while CDR2 is FQNNGV. The library was produced with the immunoSEQ multiplex PCR assay. The table was pulled from immuneACCESS by TCRdb, which kept in-frame rearrangements only. Such tables lose some clones; where checked, under half of the loss comes from unresolved V genes, and the rest has no known cause. A total of roughly 40,000 clones appear in this sample, 75% to 95% of them only once. The ten largest clonotypes hold 0.43% of the sample.

In this chain, TRBV11-2 is recombined with TRBJ1-2; tentative D gene TRBD1, with 6 bases matching. The sequenced sample was CD4+ T cells from peripheral blood mononuclear cells, obtained in the third trimester of pregnancy. The sequence derives from a female donor with multiple sclerosis, enrolled in a pregnancy study. The CDR3 region reads CASSLFGRGDGYTF. The nucleotide sequence is given as TGTGCCAGCAGCTTATTTGGCAGGGGAGATGGCTACACCTTC.